This T cell receptor (beta chain) was found in a study of Graves' ophthalmopathy and Graves' hyperthyroidism. Those donors who had ophthalmopathy presented with moderate-to-severe activity, a CAS of ≥3, a NOSPECS of ≥4 and a duration under 3 months. The authors amplified TCR beta CDR3 regions, and they did so from RNA transcripts for repertoire sequencing. HTBI-primed first-round RT-PCR preceded second-round multiplex PCR. In TCRdb, the multiplex PCR reads were re-called with MiXCR into one record per CDR3 protein. Altogether 200,000 to 250,000 distinct CDR3 sequences are present, about a fifth being singletons, with the ten largest covering about 46%. The germline V gene has CDR1 MNHNS and CDR2 SASEGT. The CDR3 runs 14 residues. V was pared by 6 bases and J by 2 bases, with 11 bases between.

The origin of this receptor is a woman aged 45 to 65 with Graves' ophthalmopathy. Sequenced material: peripheral blood. V gene TRBV6-1 combines with J gene TRBJ1-5; D gene unclear. CDR3 bases: TGTGCCAGCAGCCGGGAGCGAGGCAATCAGCCCCAGCATTTT. This translates into CASSRERGNQPQHF.